In this sample, the clone carrying this T cell receptor beta chain turned up a few times. Germline CDR1 is SNHLY and CDR2 is FYNNEI. V gave up 8 bases and J gave up 6 bases, with 10 bases separating them. This CDR3 has 12 amino acids. This sample was taken from a study of blood T cell repertoires in COVID-19. Sequencing used immunoSEQ multiplex PCR; TCRdb keeps in-frame clones, though not all of them. The table includes some 270,000 clones, approximately 92% detected once. Sequencing was carried out using peripheral blood. The chain uses TRBV2 and TRBJ2-2, with a tentative D call TRBD2 (5 bases). This TCR was sampled from a woman in her 40s who had recovered from COVID-19. CDR3 residues: CASRDEPGELFF. Written as DNA, the CDR3 is TGTGCCAGCCGGGATGAACCCGGGGAGCTGTTTTTT.